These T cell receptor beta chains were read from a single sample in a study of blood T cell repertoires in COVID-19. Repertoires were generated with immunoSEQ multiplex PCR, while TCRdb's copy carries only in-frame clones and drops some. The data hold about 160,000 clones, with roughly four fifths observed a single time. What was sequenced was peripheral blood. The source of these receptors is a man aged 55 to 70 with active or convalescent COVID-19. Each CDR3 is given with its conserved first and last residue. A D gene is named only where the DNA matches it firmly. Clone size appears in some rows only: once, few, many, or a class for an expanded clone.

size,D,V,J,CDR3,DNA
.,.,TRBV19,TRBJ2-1,CASKGILSAGSYNEQFF,TGTGCCAGTAAGGGTATTTTGAGCGCGGGCTCCTACAATGAGCAGTTCTTC
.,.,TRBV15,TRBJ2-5,CATSRDRAGAETQYF,TGTGCCACCAGCAGAGATCGGGCGGGGGCAGAGACCCAGTACTTC
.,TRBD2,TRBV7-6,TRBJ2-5,CASSLRGGRYQETQYF,TGTGCCAGCAGCTTAAGGGGAGGGAGGTACCAAGAGACCCAGTACTTC
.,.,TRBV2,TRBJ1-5,CASTFTQRNQPQHF,TGTGCCAGCACCTTCACCCAGAGGAATCAGCCCCAGCATTTT
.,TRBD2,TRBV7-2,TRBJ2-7,CASSSGLAGGEQYF,TGTGCCAGCAGCTCGGGACTAGCGGGGGGTGAGCAGTACTTC
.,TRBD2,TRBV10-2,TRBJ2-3,CASSGSRLAGTDTQYF,TGCGCCAGCAGTGGAAGCCGACTAGCAGGGACAGATACGCAGTATTTT
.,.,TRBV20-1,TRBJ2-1,CSASWAGGHEQFF,TGCAGTGCTAGTTGGGCGGGCGGGCATGAGCAGTTCTTC
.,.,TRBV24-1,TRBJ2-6,CATSETTGTFSGANVLTF,TGTGCCACCAGTGAAACCACAGGCACCTTTTCTGGGGCCAACGTCCTGACTTTC
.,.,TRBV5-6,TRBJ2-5,CASSLDARETQYF,TGTGCCAGCAGCTTGGATGCCAGGGAGACCCAGTACTTC
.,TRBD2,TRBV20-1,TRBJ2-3,CSASRTSGGAATDTQYF,TGCAGTGCTAGTCGGACTAGCGGGGGGGCCGCCACAGATACGCAGTATTTT
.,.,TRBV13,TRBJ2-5,CASSLDATRETQYF,TGTGCCAGCAGCTTAGACGCAACTAGGGAGACCCAGTACTTC
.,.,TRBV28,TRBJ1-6,CASLGQDNSPLHF,TGTGCCAGCCTGGGACAAGATAATTCACCCCTCCACTTT
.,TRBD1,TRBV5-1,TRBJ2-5,CASSKGTGQETQYF,TGCGCCAGCAGCAAAGGGACAGGCCAAGAGACCCAGTACTTC
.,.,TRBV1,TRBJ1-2,CTSSQETGRRNYGYTF,TGCACCAGCAGCCAAGAGACAGGGCGCCGTAACTATGGCTACACCTTC
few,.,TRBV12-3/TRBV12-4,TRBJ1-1,CASRASGGTEAFF,TGTGCCAGCAGAGCGTCGGGGGGGACTGAAGCTTTCTTT
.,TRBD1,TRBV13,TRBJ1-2,CASSFGWDSSNTINYGYTF,TGTGCCAGCAGCTTTGGTTGGGACAGCTCAAATACAATTAACTATGGCTACACCTTC
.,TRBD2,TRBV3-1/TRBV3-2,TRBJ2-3,CASSQESGSGTDTQYF,TGTGCCAGCAGCCAAGAAAGCGGGAGTGGCACAGATACGCAGTATTTT
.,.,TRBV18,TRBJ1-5,CASSQGDGNNQPQHF,TGTGCCAGCTCACAGGGAGATGGGAACAATCAGCCCCAGCATTTT
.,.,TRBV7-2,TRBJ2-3,CASSLKGGTDTQYF,TGTGCCAGCAGCTTGAAAGGAGGCACAGATACGCAGTATTTT
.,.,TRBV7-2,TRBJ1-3,CASSPGLFPSGNTIYF,TGTGCCAGCAGCCCGGGACTGTTCCCCTCTGGAAACACCATATATTTT
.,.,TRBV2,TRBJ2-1,CASRFPGDDEQFF,TGTGCCAGCAGGTTCCCGGGGGACGATGAGCAGTTCTTC
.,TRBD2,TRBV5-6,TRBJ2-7,CASSLVPSGSTYEQYF,TGTGCCAGCAGCTTGGTTCCTAGCGGGAGCACCTACGAGCAGTACTTC
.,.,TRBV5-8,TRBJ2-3,CASSPWSGDTQYF,TGTGCCAGCAGCCCCTGGTCGGGGGATACGCAGTATTTT